Presented here are 19 T cell receptor beta chains from one specimen sequenced in a study of blood T cell repertoires in COVID-19. The data were produced by immunoSEQ multiplex PCR, yet TCRdb's version contains in-frame clones alone and is incomplete. Found here are over 100,000 clones, 75% to 90% of them singletons; the top ten hold about 1%. Input material: peripheral blood. The receptors shown here come from a human donor in a cohort sampled during active COVID-19.

DNA of the CDR3: TGCGCCAGCAGCCAAAAGTGGGTGGGAGTTTTGAACACTGAAGCTTTCTTT. Translating gives CASSQKWVGVLNTEAFF. This sequence joins TRBV4-1 and TRBJ1-1; D not resolved. Per the germline V gene, CDR1 is MGHRA and CDR2 is YSYEKL. Trimming pared 2 bases from V and 0 bases from J, leaving 16 bases between. The CDR3 is 17 amino acids.

J is TRBJ1-2 and V is TRBV9, with 7 bases lining up with TRBD1. The V segment lost 3 bases and the J segment 8 bases; nucleotides outside the gene matches: 10. This CDR3 is built from 14 residues. Germline-derived CDR1 and CDR2 are SGDLS and YYNGEE. The CDR3 DNA is TGTGCCAGCAGCGACGGGACAGCTAAGGCAGGCTACACCTTC. Protein sequence: CASSDGTAKAGYTF.

The chain recombines TRBV3-1 (or the pseudogene TRBV3-2) with TRBJ2-7; TRBD2 matches at 8 bases. Germline V gives CDR1 LGHDT, CDR2 YNNKEL (reference sequence). There are 20 residues in the CDR3. V lost 0 bases, J lost 1 base, and 17 bases stayed unmatched. CDR3 residues: CASSQEFFVRAGGPSYEQYF. The CDR3 coding sequence is TGTGCCAGCAGCCAAGAATTTTTTGTTCGGGCGGGGGGACCTTCCTACGAGCAGTACTTC.

V usage is TRBV12-3 or TRBV12-4 and J usage is TRBJ2-7; no definite D call. This CDR3 has 13 amino acids. Trimming left V 3 bases short and J 2 bases short, with 8 bases between. This CDR3 is CASSFSLTYEQYF. CDR3 nucleotides: TGTGCCAGCAGTTTTAGCCTAACCTACGAGCAGTACTTC.

V is TRBV13 and J is TRBJ2-3, with 7 nucleotides matching TRBD1. Germline lookup yields CDR1 PRHDT and CDR2 FYEKMQ (reference sequence). The CDR3 has 15 amino acids. The V segment lost 4 bases and the J segment 4 bases; nucleotides outside the gene matches: 8. CDR3 DNA: TGTGCCAGCAGCTACAGACAGGGCGGTGCAGATACGCAGTATTTT. This translates into CASSYRQGGADTQYF.

This clone was picked up a small number of times. The J gene is TRBJ2-1, the V gene TRBV7-5; the table's D gene call, TRBD1, was not cross checked with the DNA. TRBV7-5 is classified as a pseudogene. The CDR3 is made up of 18 amino acids. CDR3 region: CARSLATTGYDQDNEQFF. DNA of the CDR3: TGTGCCAGAAGCTTAGCAACTACAGGTTACGACCAGGACAATGAGCAGTTCTTC.

This clone was picked up one time. This chain links TRBV20-1 with TRBJ1-6; D gene uncertain. V shed 1 base and J shed 9 bases, with 4 bases lying between them. Germline-derived CDR1 and CDR2 are DFQATT and SNEGSKA (reference sequence). The CDR3 is 11 residues long. CDR3 protein: CSARGGSPLHF. In DNA form, the CDR3 reads TGCAGTGCTAGAGGCGGTTCACCCCTCCACTTT.

DNA for the CDR3: TGTGCCAGCAGCTACCCGAAGGGGACAGTTGACAGCAGGAACACTGAAGCTTTCTTT. It translates to CASSYPKGTVDSRNTEAFF. The chain has TRBV7-9 and TRBJ1-1; 7 positions match TRBD1. Germline V CDR1 and CDR2: SEHNR, FQNEAQ (reference sequence). With V trimmed by 4 bases and J by 1 base, 18 bases remained unmatched. This CDR3 has 19 amino acids.

This clone appeared a single time. The chain recombines TRBV15 with TRBJ2-1; tentative D call: TRBD1 (6 bases). Trimming removed 1 base from V and 0 bases from J, with 10 bases in between. The germline V gene encodes CDR1 LNHNV and CDR2 YYDKDF (reference sequence). The CDR3 has 16 amino acids. For the CDR3, the DNA is TGTGCCACCAGCAGAGGCAGGGGCTCCTCCTACAATGAGCAGTTCTTC. Translating gives CATSRGRGSSYNEQFF.

The V call is TRBV3-1 (or the pseudogene TRBV3-2), the J call TRBJ1-2; 11 nucleotides agree with TRBD1. The CDR3 consists of 15 residues. Germline trimming cut 4 bases from V and 4 bases from J; bases unmatched to any gene: 5. From germline, CDR1 is LGHDT and CDR2 YNNKEL (reference sequence). CDR3 DNA sequence: TGTGCCAGCAGCCTTTCCGGGACAGGGGGCTATGGCTACACCTTC. This gives the protein CASSLSGTGGYGYTF.

The chain couples TRBV4-2 to TRBJ1-2; 8 bases agree with TRBD1. Looked up from germline, CDR1 is LGHNA and CDR2 is YNFKEQ. After removal of 0 bases from V and 7 bases from J, the junction contained 7 bases not matched to a gene. The CDR3 loop spans 15 amino acids. The CDR3 reads CASSQEGRGPSGYTF. CDR3 bases: TGTGCCAGCAGCCAAGAAGGCAGGGGGCCGAGTGGCTACACCTTC.

The gene calls are TRBV4-1 and TRBJ2-5; 10 bases are a match to TRBD2. Looked up from germline, CDR1 is MGHRA and CDR2 is YSYEKL. CDR3 size: 16 residues. After removal of 0 bases from V and 4 bases from J, the junction contained 5 bases not matched to a gene. CDR3 protein: CASSQDGLAVGETQYF. The CDR3, as DNA: TGCGCCAGCAGCCAAGATGGACTAGCGGTGGGAGAGACCCAGTACTTC.

The chain joins TRBV3-1 (or the pseudogene TRBV3-2) to TRBJ2-1; tentatively, D is TRBD1 (5 bases). Germline V gives CDR1 LGHDT, CDR2 YNNKEL (reference sequence). CDR3 length: 14 amino acids. V gave up 3 bases and J gave up 6 bases, with 12 bases separating them. The CDR3 nucleotides read TGTGCCAGCAGCCACAGGGCGTGGGGCAATGAGCAGTTCTTC. Translation: CASSHRAWGNEQFF.

This chain connects TRBV5-8 to TRBJ2-7, with D possibly TRBD1 on 6 matching bases. CDR1 is SGHTS and CDR2 is YDEGEE in the germline V gene. The CDR3 length is 15 residues. Trimming removed 0 bases from V and 6 bases from J, with 16 bases in between. The CDR3: CASSLGGTGISEQYF. The CDR3 DNA sequence: TGTGCCAGCAGCTTGGGGGGAACAGGGATCAGCGAGCAGTACTTC. The entire variable domain, with the rest obtained from reference TRBV5-8 and TRBJ2-7, is as follows: EAGVTQSPTHLIKTRGQQATLRCSPISGHTSVYWYQQALGLGLQFLLWYDEGEERNRGNFPPRFSGRQFPNYSSELNVNALELEDSALYLCASSLGGTGISEQYFGPGTRLTVT.

This clone appeared a few times. J is TRBJ1-5 and V is TRBV3-1 (or the pseudogene TRBV3-2), with 8 nucleotides matching TRBD1. V gave up 1 base and J gave up 7 bases; unmatched junction bases: 6. The length of the CDR3 is 15 residues. CDR1 LGHDT and CDR2 YNNKEL come from the germline V gene (reference sequence). CDR3 sequence: CASSQASQGGQPQHF. CDR3 bases: TGTGCCAGCAGCCAAGCCTCACAGGGGGGACAGCCCCAGCATTTT.

This chain joins TRBV5-1 and TRBJ2-2, with unresolved D. The V gene's germline CDR1 is SGHRS and CDR2 YFSETQ. V lost 4 bases and J 0 bases, leaving 10 bases between the germline ends. The CDR3 totals 15 residues. CDR3 nucleotide sequence: TGCGCCAGCAGCCAGTCTGTCGCGAACACCGGGGAGCTGTTTTTT. Translating it yields CASSQSVANTGELFF. The variable domain in full, completed from reference TRBV5-1 and TRBJ2-2, reads KAGVTQTPRYLIKTRGQQVTLSCSPISGHRSVSWYQQTPGQGLQFLFEYFSETQRNKGNFPGRFSGRQFSNSRSEMNVSTLELGDSALYLCASSQSVANTGELFFGEGSRLTVL.

The chain uses TRBV3-1 (or the pseudogene TRBV3-2) and TRBJ2-6; maybe TRBD1 (6 bases). Germline V CDR1 and CDR2: LGHDT, YNNKEL (reference sequence). V lost 4 bases and J 8 bases, leaving 15 bases between the germline ends. CDR3 length equals 15 residues. In DNA form, the CDR3 reads TGTGCCAGCAGCCGGATTGGAGGACAGCCCAACGTCCTGACTTTC. Translated: CASSRIGGQPNVLTF.

The chain recombines TRBV7-9 with TRBJ2-1, with 9 bases aligning to TRBD2. V was pared by 1 base and J by 9 bases, with 7 bases of the junction left unmatched. Germline V gene data show CDR1 as SEHNR and CDR2 as FQNEAQ (reference sequence). This CDR3 contains 15 residues. The CDR3, as DNA: TGTGCCAGCAGCTTAGTCGCGGGGGGGCATGGTGAGCAGTTCTTC. Its translation is CASSLVAGGHGEQFF.

The gene calls are TRBV10-3 and TRBJ1-3; TRBD1 matches at 7 bases. The CDR3 is 16 amino acids. V lost 4 bases, J lost 4 bases, and 10 bases stayed unmatched. Germline V gene lookup returns CDR1 ENHRY and CDR2 SYGVKD. The DNA for the CDR3 is TGTGCCATCAGTGCGGGGTCGTGGGGACAGGGAAACACCATATATTTT. Its protein product is CAISAGSWGQGNTIYF.